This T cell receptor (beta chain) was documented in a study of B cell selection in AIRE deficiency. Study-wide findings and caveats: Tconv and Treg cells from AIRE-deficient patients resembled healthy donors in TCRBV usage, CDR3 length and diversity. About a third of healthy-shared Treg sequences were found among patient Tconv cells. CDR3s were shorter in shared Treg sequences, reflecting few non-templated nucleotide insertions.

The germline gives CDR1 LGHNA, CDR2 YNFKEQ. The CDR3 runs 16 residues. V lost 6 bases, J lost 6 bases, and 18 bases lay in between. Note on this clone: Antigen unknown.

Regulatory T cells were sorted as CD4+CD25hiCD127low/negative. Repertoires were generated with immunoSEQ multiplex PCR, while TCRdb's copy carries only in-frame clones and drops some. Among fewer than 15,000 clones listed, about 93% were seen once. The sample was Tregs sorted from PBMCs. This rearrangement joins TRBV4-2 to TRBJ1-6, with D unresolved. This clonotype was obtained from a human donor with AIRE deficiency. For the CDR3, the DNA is TGTGCCAGCAGTCAACGCCCGGGAGGACTTAATTCACCCCTCCACTTT. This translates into CASSQRPGGLNSPLHF.